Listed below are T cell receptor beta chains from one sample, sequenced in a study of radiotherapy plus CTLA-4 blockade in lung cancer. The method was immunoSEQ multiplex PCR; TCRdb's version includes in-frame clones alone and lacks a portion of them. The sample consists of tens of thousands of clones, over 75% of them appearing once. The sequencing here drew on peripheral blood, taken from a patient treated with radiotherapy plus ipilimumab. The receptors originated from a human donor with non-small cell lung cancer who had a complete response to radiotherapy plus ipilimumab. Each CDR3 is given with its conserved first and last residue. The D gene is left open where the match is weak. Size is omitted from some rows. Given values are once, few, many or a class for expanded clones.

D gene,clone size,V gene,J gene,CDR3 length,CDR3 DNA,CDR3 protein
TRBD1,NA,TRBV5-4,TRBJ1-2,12,TGTGCCAGCAGCGAGACAGGGGGTGGCTACACCTTC,CASSETGGGYTF
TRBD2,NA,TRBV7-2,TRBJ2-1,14,TGTGCCAGCAGATTTAGCGGGGGGGACAATGAGCAGTTCTTC,CASRFSGGDNEQFF
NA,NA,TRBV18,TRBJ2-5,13,TGTGCCAGCTCACCAGAGGTCCAGCCGACCCAGTACTTC,CASSPEVQPTQYF
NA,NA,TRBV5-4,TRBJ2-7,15,TGTGCCAGCAGCTCTTTTGGGGGGGGCCGGCACGAGCAGTACTTC,CASSSFGGGRHEQYF
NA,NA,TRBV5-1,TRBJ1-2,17,TGCGCCAGCAGCCCGGCCGGGAGGCAGGTTGACAACTATGGCTACACCTTC,CASSPAGRQVDNYGYTF
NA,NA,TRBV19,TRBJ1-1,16,TGTGCCAGTAGTGTCCTCCAGGGTTTGGTAAACACTGAAGCTTTCTTT,CASSVLQGLVNTEAFF
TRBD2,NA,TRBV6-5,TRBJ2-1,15,TGTGCCAGCAGTCCCCGGGGGGTAGGGAACAATGAGCAGTTCTTC,CASSPRGVGNNEQFF
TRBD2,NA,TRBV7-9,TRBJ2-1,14,TGTGCCAGCAGCTTCACTAGCGGGACCAATGAGCAGTTCTTC,CASSFTSGTNEQFF
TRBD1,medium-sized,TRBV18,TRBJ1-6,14,TGTGCCAGCTCACCTGGGACAGCGAGTTCACCCCTCCACTTT,CASSPGTASSPLHF
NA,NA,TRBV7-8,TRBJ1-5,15,TGTGCCAGCAGCCTAACGTCAGGGGACAATCAGCCCCAGCATTTT,CASSLTSGDNQPQHF